The rows below give T cell receptor beta chains drawn from one sample of a study of T-cell reconstitution after alpha-beta-depleted transplantation in children. TCRdb used MiXCR to reprocess the PCR reads, holding one entry per CDR3 protein. The sample records 400,000 to 450,000 distinct CDR3 sequences, over 40% being singletons. The material sequenced was PBMCs, taken before TCRalphabeta/CD19-depleted stem cell transplant. These receptors were obtained from a girl aged 2-10 years with aplastic anemia, due to receive a stem cell transplant. CDR3s include the opening cysteine and the closing phenylalanine or tryptophan. Each record gives: clone size, V gene, J gene, D gene, CDR3 protein, CDR3 DNA. D genes are given only for firm matches. Clone size is not always given. Where it is, it says once, few, many or a class for expanded clones.

.,TRBV6-5,TRBJ2-3,TRBD1,CASSYSRQGTTDTQYF,TGTGCCAGCAGTTACTCTCGACAGGGAACCACAGATACGCAGTATTTT
few,TRBV7-2,TRBJ1-3,.,CASSADILVGTIYF,TGTGCCAGCAGCGCTGACATACTTGTAGGCACCATATATTTT
many,TRBV21-1,TRBJ1-3,.,CASSSPGARGNTIYF,TGTGCCAGCAGCTCCCCGGGGGCCCGAGGAAACACCATATATTTT
many,TRBV7-2,TRBJ2-1,.,CASSLGGHYEQFF,TGTGCCAGCAGCTTAGGGGGTCACTATGAGCAGTTCTTC
.,TRBV24-1,TRBJ2-5,TRBD2,CATSGPGTSAQETQYF,TGTGCCACCAGTGGCCCCGGGACTAGCGCACAAGAGACCCAGTACTTC
.,TRBV5-1,TRBJ2-1,.,CASSPAPGTLNEQFF,TGCGCCAGCAGCCCGGCCCCCGGGACTCTCAATGAGCAGTTCTTC
many,TRBV5-6,TRBJ2-1,TRBD1,CASSRRDRGSHNEQFF,TGTGCCAGCAGTAGAAGGGACAGGGGGTCGCATAATGAGCAGTTCTTC
.,TRBV28,TRBJ1-2,.,CASSLGDRVYGYTF,TGTGCCAGCAGTTTAGGCGACAGAGTCTATGGCTACACCTTC
few,TRBV28,TRBJ1-5,.,CASSPAPRNQPQHF,TGTGCCAGCAGTCCGGCCCCTAGGAATCAGCCCCAGCATTTT
.,TRBV20-1,TRBJ2-5,TRBD2,CSASRLAQETQYF,TGCAGTGCTTCCAGACTAGCCCAAGAGACCCAGTACTTC
many,TRBV20-1,TRBJ2-5,TRBD2,CSARGHGGTSGIQETQYF,TGCAGTGCTAGAGGTCACGGAGGGACTAGCGGTATCCAAGAGACCCAGTACTTC
.,TRBV11-3,TRBJ2-1,TRBD2,CASSEGLAGLNEQFF,TGTGCCAGCAGCGAGGGACTAGCGGGCCTCAATGAGCAGTTCTTC
many,TRBV20-1,TRBJ2-5,TRBD2,CSAPPVASGSKETQYF,TGCAGTGCCCCCCCAGTGGCTAGCGGGAGTAAAGAGACCCAGTACTTC
many,TRBV12-3/TRBV12-4,TRBJ2-3,TRBD2,CASSGTSGRTDTQYF,TGTGCCAGCAGTGGGACTAGCGGGAGGACAGATACGCAGTATTTT
many,TRBV10-3,TRBJ1-2,TRBD1,CAISVRTGGGYTF,TGTGCCATCAGTGTGAGGACAGGAGGGGGCTACACCTTC
few,TRBV3-1,TRBJ2-3,TRBD1,CASRQGLSTDTQYF,TGTGCCAGCAGACAGGGGTTAAGCACAGATACGCAGTATTTT
many,TRBV6-1,TRBJ2-7,TRBD2,CASSPGLAGYEQYF,TGTGCCAGCAGTCCGGGACTAGCGGGGTACGAGCAGTACTTC